This TCR beta chain stems from a study of CD8 T cells in ankylosing spondylitis. General study points: Reportedly, disease-linked clones are significantly enriched in ankylosing spondylitis patients' matched synovial fluid. Some of these motif variants have turned up before, in reports on reactive arthritis synovial fluid and blood. Blood of patients with ankylosing spondylitis appeared to be characterized by a TCR beta motif of several highly homologous variants.

Trimming removed 4 bases from V and 8 bases from J; junction bases left unmatched: 6. The CDR3 is 14 amino acids. Germline CDR1 MNHNS, CDR2 SASEGT. Quantitative 5'-RACE was performed with molecular barcodes, and it yielded the TCR beta libraries. TCRdb ran MiXCR on the 5' RACE reads and lists one entry per CDR3 protein. The sample includes under 200,000 distinct CDR3 sequences, approximately 9.9% of them seen just once. This clonotype showed up many times. The antigen is not known. The source material was blood, either unsorted or a sorted T cell fraction (not recorded which). The rearrangement links TRBV6-1 to TRBJ2-1; 9 positions match TRBD2. The receptor was isolated from a female donor with ankylosing spondylitis or in good health (not recorded which). Here the CDR3 DNA reads TGTGCCAGCAGTGCCGGGACTAGCCCCCATGAGCAGTTCTTC. It specifies CASSAGTSPHEQFF.